This T cell receptor beta chain was captured in a study of blood T cell repertoires in COVID-19. At the level of the study: Collection of acute and convalescent COVID-19 samples took place in the United States, Italy and Spain. The analysed material was cDNA or gDNA that came from T cells, B-cell-depleted T cells, or PBMCs.

There are 17 residues in the CDR3. Germline lookup yields CDR1 SGHRS and CDR2 YFSETQ. Trimming removed 4 bases from V and 0 bases from J; junction bases left unmatched: 9. Libraries were prepared by immunoSEQ multiplex PCR; TCRdb keeps only in-frame clonotypes and omits some of them. The data contain approximately 15,000 clones, around 80% of them singletons. This TCR came from a human donor in a cohort sampled during active COVID-19. The chain recombines TRBV5-1 with TRBJ2-7; the match to TRBD2 covers 11 bases. Sequenced input: peripheral blood. CDR3 loop: CASSPGASGGFSYEQYF. The DNA for the CDR3 is TGCGCCAGCAGCCCGGGGGCTAGCGGGGGGTTCTCCTACGAGCAGTACTTC.